This TCR beta chain was found in a study of cytomegalovirus exposure and HLA in healthy donors. On this clone itself: Its antigen is not known.

Study-wide points: The authors enumerated over 150 TCR beta chains as linked to cytomegalovirus.

V was cut by 1 base and J by 2 bases, with 12 bases left in between. The CDR3 has 16 residues. Germline-derived CDR1 and CDR2 are MGHRA and YSYEKL. TCRdb's table, derived via immunoSEQ multiplex PCR, lists solely in-frame clones and lacks some. The table shows 250,000 to 400,000 clones, with 88% occurring only once. These donors were members of the roughly 120-subject validation cohort, a group separate from the approximately 700-subject first cohort. This chain links TRBV4-1 with TRBJ1-5, with D possibly matching TRBD1 (6 bases). Sequences were obtained from PBMCs. The receptor's source is a man aged 25-45 years in good health and CMV-seronegative. The CDR3 reads CASSQVLGGGNQPQHF. The CDR3 nucleotides read TGCGCCAGCAGCCAAGTGTTAGGGGGTGGCAATCAGCCCCAGCATTTT.